This passage covers 22 T cell receptor beta chains from one sample sequenced in a study of regulatory T cells in long-lasting Graves disease. Time point: newly diagnosed GD, antithyroid drugs for less than 3 months. Preparation of the TCR library used RNA extracted from PBMCs. Arm-PCR of CDR3 regions and iRepertoire HTBI primers were used to build TCR beta libraries. MiXCR, applied by TCRdb to the multiplex PCR reads, yields one record per CDR3 protein. The table records about 440,000 distinct CDR3 sequences, under 15% of them present only once. In addition, the sample was reused for a study of T cells in Graves' hyperthyroidism and ophthalmopathy.

This specimen was peripheral blood mononuclear cells (PBMCs), taken at new diagnosis, from a patient treated with antithyroid drugs. All receptors derive from a woman in her twenties or thirties with Graves disease.

This clonotype was observed at least ten times. The chain links TRBV29-1 to TRBJ1-5; D is unresolved. This CDR3 comprises 13 residues. With 4 bases removed from V and 0 bases from J, the gap between germline ends came to 7 bases. Germline assignment: CDR1 SQVTM and CDR2 ANQGSEA. CDR3 sequence (DNA): TGCAGCGTTGCGGAGAATAGCAATCAGCCCCAGCATTTT. Encoded protein: CSVAENSNQPQHF. The variable domain in full, with the rest retrieved from reference TRBV29-1 and TRBJ1-5, is SAVISQKPSRDICQRGTSLTIQCQVDSQVTMMFWYRQQPGQSLTLIATANQGSEATYESGFVIDKFPISRPNLTFSTLTVSNMSPEDSSIYLCSVAENSNQPQHFGDGTRLSIL.

In its sample, this clonotype was seen a few times. This sequence joins TRBV5-1 and TRBJ1-1; D is possibly TRBD1 (6 bases). V was cut by 4 bases and J by 5 bases, with 15 bases left in between. This CDR3 spans 14 amino acids. Germline CDR1 SGHRS, CDR2 YFSETQ. In DNA, the CDR3 is TGCGCCAGCAGCCGGGGGGCAGGGGAAACTGAAGCTTTCTTT. Protein product: CASSRGAGETEAFF. Complete variable domain (other parts from reference TRBV5-1 and TRBJ1-1): KAGVTQTPRYLIKTRGQQVTLSCSPISGHRSVSWYQQTPGQGLQFLFEYFSETQRNKGNFPGRFSGRQFSNSRSEMNVSTLELGDSALYLCASSRGAGETEAFFGQGTRLTVV.

This clonotype was found many times. V gene TRBV6-1 combines with J gene TRBJ2-7; a weak D match, TRBD1 (5 bases). The CDR3 sequence is 13 residues long. Germline values: CDR1 MNHNS, CDR2 SASEGT. Trimming cost V 4 bases and J 6 bases, with 13 bases left between them. In nucleotides, the CDR3 is TGTGCCAGCAGTGCGGACAAGGTAGGCGAGCAGTACTTC. This gives the protein CASSADKVGEQYF.

This clonotype was detected many times. The chain couples TRBV20-1 to TRBJ2-5; the D gene is possibly TRBD1 (6 bases). V lost 4 bases, J lost 2 bases, and 17 bases lay in between. The germline CDR1 and CDR2 sequences are DFQATT and SNEGSKA (reference sequence). The CDR3 spans 15 residues. The CDR3 nucleotides read TGCAGTGCTAACCGGGACAACGCGGTGCAAGAGACCCAGTACTTC. Translation: CSANRDNAVQETQYF.

This clonotype occurred a few times. The chain is built from TRBV28 and TRBJ2-7, with 9 bases fitting TRBD1. V lost 9 bases and J lost 2; bases outside the gene matches: 5. Germline CDR1 reads MDHEN; CDR2 reads SYDVKM. The CDR3 is made up of 13 amino acids. DNA of the CDR3: TGTGCCAGTATCAGACAGGGGGCCTACGAGCAGTACTTC. Translated, it gives CASIRQGAYEQYF.

This clonotype appeared many times. J is TRBJ2-1 and V is TRBV15; 7 bases map to TRBD2. The CDR3 covers 15 residues. The ends lost 0 bases at V and 4 bases at J; junction bases unmatched: 3. CDR1 is LNHNV, CDR2 YYDKDF, per germline (reference sequence). CDR3: CATSREGGLYNEQFF. The CDR3 region has the DNA TGTGCCACCAGCAGAGAGGGAGGGTTATACAATGAGCAGTTCTTC.

This clonotype was seen a handful of times. The V call is TRBV15, the J call TRBJ2-2; tentative D call: TRBD1 (6 bases). Germline-derived CDR1 and CDR2 are LNHNV and YYDKDF (reference sequence). This CDR3 region has 15 residues. The V end lost 6 bases, the J end lost 0 bases, and 11 bases lay between the germline ends. This CDR3 reads CATSIEGANTGELFF. The CDR3 coding sequence is TGTGCCACCAGTATCGAGGGGGCGAACACCGGGGAGCTGTTTTTT.

This clonotype came up a few times. V usage is TRBV29-1 and J usage is TRBJ2-7; maybe TRBD1 (5 bases). The CDR3 runs to 10 residues. Germline CDR1 is SQVTM and CDR2 is ANQGSEA. V was clipped by 5 bases and J by 10 bases, with 12 bases between them. The CDR3 DNA is TGCAGCGTTACAAAGGGGAAACAGTACTTC. Amino acids: CSVTKGKQYF.

This clonotype was observed at least ten times. This rearrangement joins TRBV20-1 to TRBJ2-7; D is unclear. The CDR3 has 11 residues. Germline loops: CDR1 DFQATT, CDR2 SNEGSKA (reference sequence). V was pared by 5 bases and J by 6 bases, with 11 bases between. The CDR3 nucleotides read TGCAGTGCTGGGCTGCTGCGCGAGCAGTACTTC. It specifies CSAGLLREQYF.

This clonotype has just a few counts. The chain couples TRBV6-1 to TRBJ2-5; 10 nucleotides agree with TRBD2. CDR1 and CDR2 (germline): MNHNS, SASEGT. With V trimmed by 6 bases and J by 3 bases, 13 bases remained unmatched. The CDR3 totals 17 residues. The CDR3 here is CASSQTARTSGKETQYF. CDR3 DNA: TGTGCCAGCAGCCAAACCGCACGGACTAGCGGAAAAGAGACCCAGTACTTC.

There are many counts of this clonotype. V is TRBV28 and J is TRBJ2-2, with 10 bases that match TRBD2. Germline trimming cut 7 bases from V and 1 base from J; bases unmatched to any gene: 3. This CDR3 is built from 15 residues. The V gene's germline CDR1 is MDHEN and CDR2 SYDVKM. The CDR3: CASTRTSGNTGELFF. As DNA, the CDR3 is TGTGCCAGCACCCGGACTAGCGGGAACACCGGGGAGCTGTTTTTT.

This clonotype turned up a few times. This chain connects TRBV10-2 to TRBJ2-7, with 9 bases fitting TRBD2. CDR1 is WSHSY and CDR2 is SAAADI in the germline V gene. The CDR3 runs 13 residues. The ends lost 7 bases at V and 0 bases at J; junction bases unmatched: 1. CDR3 DNA: TGCGCCAGCAAGACTAGCGGCTCCTACGAGCAGTACTTC. Protein product: CASKTSGSYEQYF.

This clonotype was recorded at least ten times. V is TRBV7-6 and J is TRBJ2-3, with TRBD1 matching over 10 bases. V shed 1 base, J shed 3 bases, and the junction held 4 bases outside the gene matches. This CDR3 has 16 amino acids. CDR1 SGHVS and CDR2 FNYEAQ come from the germline V gene. The chain's CDR3 is CASSLGWDRGTDTQYF. CDR3 sequence (DNA): TGTGCCAGCAGCTTAGGATGGGACAGGGGTACAGATACGCAGTATTTT.

This clonotype was picked up a small number of times. A read error may be the cause here, since a much bigger clone is one base away. The rearrangement joins TRBV11-2 to TRBJ2-3; TRBD2 agrees at 8 bases. The trim removed 5 bases at V and 6 bases at J, leaving 13 bases unmatched. This CDR3 has 16 residues. Germline-derived CDR1 and CDR2 are SGHAT and FQNNGV. The chain's CDR3 is CASSLRLARSIDTQYF. CDR3 bases: TGTGCCAGCAGCCTGCGACTAGCGAGATCTATTGATACGCAGTATTTT.

CDR3 sequence: CASSIVVDRNYEQYF. The CDR3 nucleotides read TGTGCCAGTAGTATAGTAGTAGATCGGAACTACGAGCAGTACTTC. The V call is TRBV19, the J call TRBJ2-7; D gene unclear. V dropped 1 base and J dropped 3 bases, with 13 bases sitting between them. This CDR3 has 15 amino acids. Germline V gives CDR1 LNHDA, CDR2 SQIVND (reference sequence).

This clonotype was recorded a few times. V gene TRBV6-5 combines with J gene TRBJ2-1, with a weak D call TRBD2 (6 bases). There are 15 residues in the CDR3. The germline V gene has CDR1 MNHEY and CDR2 SVGAGI. Trimming took off 1 base at V and 5 bases at J, with 12 bases between the two ends. The CDR3: CASSYLGGGHNEQFF. The CDR3 region has the DNA TGTGCCAGCAGTTACTTGGGGGGAGGCCACAATGAGCAGTTCTTC.

This clonotype was seen only a few times. J is TRBJ2-1 and V is TRBV4-1; maybe TRBD2 (5 bases). Per germline, CDR1 MGHRA and CDR2 YSYEKL. The CDR3 sequence is 16 residues long. V was trimmed by 1 base and J by 7 bases, leaving 17 bases between them. CDR3 coding DNA: TGCGCCAGCAGCCAAGCAAGCGGAAGGGAGAAGAATGAGCAGTTCTTC. Protein: CASSQASGREKNEQFF.

This sequence joins TRBV19 and TRBJ2-3, with a possible D match to TRBD1 (5 bases). V lost 3 bases to trimming and J lost 0 bases, with 13 bases between them. This CDR3 contains 16 residues. The germline V gene has CDR1 LNHDA and CDR2 SQIVND (reference sequence). CDR3 residues: CASSIDSSASTDTQYF. The CDR3 DNA reads TGTGCCAGTAGTATCGACAGTTCCGCTAGCACAGATACGCAGTATTTT.

This clonotype showed up just a few times. The chain carries TRBV6-1 and TRBJ2-3; TRBD1 or TRBD2 may be the D gene (6 bases each). V shed 9 bases and J shed 3 bases, with 16 bases lying between them. In germline, CDR1 is MNHNS, CDR2 SASEGT. The CDR3 extends over 14 amino acids. The CDR3 protein is CASGERRGTDTQYF. The CDR3 region has the DNA TGTGCCAGTGGGGAGAGGAGGGGGACAGATACGCAGTATTTT.

The count of this clonotype is one. This chain links TRBV19 with TRBJ2-1; D unresolved. The CDR3 is made up of 13 amino acids. The germline gives CDR1 LNHDA, CDR2 SQIVND (reference sequence). Trimming stripped 1 base from V and 5 bases from J, with 6 bases between. The chain's CDR3 is CASSIGINNEQFF. The CDR3 DNA reads TGTGCCAGTAGTATAGGGATTAACAATGAGCAGTTCTTC.

The genes are TRBV5-1 and TRBJ1-6; no clear D. The V end was cut by 0 bases, the J end by 0 bases, with 10 bases between. Germline V gene data show CDR1 as SGHRS and CDR2 as YFSETQ. The CDR3 covers 17 residues. Written as DNA, the CDR3 is TGCGCCAGCAGCTTGGAGTCGGGGAGCTCCTATAATTCACCCCTCCACTTT. This gives the protein CASSLESGSSYNSPLHF.

The table lists this clonotype with many counts. The chain links TRBV13 to TRBJ2-3; 11 bases fit TRBD2. The CDR3 extends over 14 amino acids. V lost 5 bases and J lost 5; bases outside the gene matches: 3. Per germline, CDR1 PRHDT and CDR2 FYEKMQ (reference sequence). CDR3 DNA: TGTGCCAGCAGCCTCGGGACTAGCGGAGATACGCAGTATTTT. This translates into CASSLGTSGDTQYF. The whole variable domain, filled in from reference TRBV13 and TRBJ2-3, reads AAGVIQSPRHLIKEKRETATLKCYPIPRHDTVYWYQQGPGQDPQFLISFYEKMQSDKGSIPDRFSAQQFSDYHSELNMSSLELGDSALYFCASSLGTSGDTQYFGPGTRLTVL.